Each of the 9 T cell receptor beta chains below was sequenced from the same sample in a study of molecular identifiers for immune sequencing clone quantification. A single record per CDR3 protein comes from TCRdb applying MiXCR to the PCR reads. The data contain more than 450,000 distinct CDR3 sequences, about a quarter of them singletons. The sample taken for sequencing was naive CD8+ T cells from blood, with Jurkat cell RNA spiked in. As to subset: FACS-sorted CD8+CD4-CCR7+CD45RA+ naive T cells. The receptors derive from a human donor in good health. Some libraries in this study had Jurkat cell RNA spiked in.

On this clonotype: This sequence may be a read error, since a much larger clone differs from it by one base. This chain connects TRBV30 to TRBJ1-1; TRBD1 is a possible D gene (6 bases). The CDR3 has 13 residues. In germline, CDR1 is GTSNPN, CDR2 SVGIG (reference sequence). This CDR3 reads CAGSVQGNTEAFF. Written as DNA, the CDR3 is TGTGCCGGGAGTGTACAGGGGAACACTGAAGCTTTCTTT.

CDR3 in amino acids: CASNWKGSSYEQYF. CDR3 bases: TGTGCCAGCAATTGGAAGGGGAGCTCCTACGAGCAGTACTTC. The gene calls are TRBV6-2 or TRBV6-3 and TRBJ2-7; D might be TRBD1 or TRBD2, each matching 5 bases. CDR1 and CDR2 from the germline V gene are MNHEY and SVGEGT. Trimming took 7 bases from V and 0 from J, leaving 13 bases between them. The CDR3 totals 14 residues.

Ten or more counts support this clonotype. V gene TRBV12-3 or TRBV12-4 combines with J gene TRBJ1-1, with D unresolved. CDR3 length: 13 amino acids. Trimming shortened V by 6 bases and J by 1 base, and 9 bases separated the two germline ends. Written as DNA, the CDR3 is TGTGCCAGCAGCCCAAGACAGAACACTGAAGCTTTCTTT. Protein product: CASSPRQNTEAFF.

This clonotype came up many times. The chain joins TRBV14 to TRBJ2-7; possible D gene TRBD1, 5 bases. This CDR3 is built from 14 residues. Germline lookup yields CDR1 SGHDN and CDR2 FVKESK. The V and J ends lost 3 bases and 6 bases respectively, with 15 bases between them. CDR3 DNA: TGTGCCAGCAGCCAGGCTTTTGGGGCGCCCGAGCAGTACTTC. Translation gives CASSQAFGAPEQYF.

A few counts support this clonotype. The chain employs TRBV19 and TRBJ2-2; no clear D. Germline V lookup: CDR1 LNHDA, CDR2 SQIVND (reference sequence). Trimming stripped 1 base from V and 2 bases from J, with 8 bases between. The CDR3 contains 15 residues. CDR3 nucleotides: TGTGCCAGTAGTATAGCCAGGACCAACACCGGGGAGCTGTTTTTT. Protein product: CASSIARTNTGELFF.

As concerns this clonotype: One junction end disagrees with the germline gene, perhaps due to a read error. CDR3 sequence (DNA): TGTACCAGCAGCAAGGGGTTAGACAGGGCCTACGAGCAGTACTTC. Protein sequence: CTSSKGLDRAYEQYF. V is TRBV11-2 and J is TRBJ2-7, with 7 bases matching TRBD1. The CDR3 contains 15 residues. Per the germline V gene, CDR1 is SGHAT and CDR2 is FQNNGV.

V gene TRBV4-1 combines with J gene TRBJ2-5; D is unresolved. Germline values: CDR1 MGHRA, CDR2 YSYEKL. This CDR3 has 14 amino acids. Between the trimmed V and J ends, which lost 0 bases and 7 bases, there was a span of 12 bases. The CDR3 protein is CASSQDPITGTQYF. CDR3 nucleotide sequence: TGCGCCAGCAGCCAAGACCCCATAACGGGGACCCAGTACTTC.

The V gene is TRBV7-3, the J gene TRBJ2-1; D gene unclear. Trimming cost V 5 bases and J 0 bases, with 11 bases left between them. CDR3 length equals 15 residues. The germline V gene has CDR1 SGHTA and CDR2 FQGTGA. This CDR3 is CASSDGLRSYNEQFF. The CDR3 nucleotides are TGTGCCAGCAGCGACGGCTTACGCTCCTACAATGAGCAGTTCTTC.

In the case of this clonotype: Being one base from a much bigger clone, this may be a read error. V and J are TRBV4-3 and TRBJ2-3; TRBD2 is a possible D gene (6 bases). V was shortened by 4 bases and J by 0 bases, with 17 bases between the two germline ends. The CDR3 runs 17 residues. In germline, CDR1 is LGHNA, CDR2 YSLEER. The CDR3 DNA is TGCGCCAGCAGCCGAGAAGTTTCCGGGACTAGCACAGATACGCAGTATTTT. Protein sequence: CASSREVSGTSTDTQYF.